Given below is one T cell receptor beta chain in context. The antigen remains undetermined. Some clones are missing from TCRdb's copy, which holds only in-frame ones; the method was immunoSEQ multiplex PCR. The data show about 97,000 clones, about 85% seen once. The sample is drawn from a study of T cell responses to AZD1222 COVID-19 vaccine. Study-level points and caveats: Only six people who got AZD1222 tested seropositive at baseline. Donors were chiefly white British, with a greater number of females, and clonal diversity was perhaps underestimated. Along spike, vaccine-associated CD4 TCRs were found throughout, with dominance at 160-218 and 743-854.

Germline V gives CDR1 LNHDA, CDR2 SQIVND (reference sequence). V shed 5 bases, J shed 5 bases, and the junction held 11 bases outside the gene matches. This CDR3 has 16 residues. Sequenced here: peripheral blood, sampled on day 0 of AZD1222 vaccination. The gene calls are TRBV19 and TRBJ1-4; TRBD1 aligns across 7 bases. This receptor was taken from an adult in good health. In nucleotides, the CDR3 is TGTGCCAGTAGTCCCCGGACAGGAGGACTAAATGAAAAACTGTTTTTT. Translating gives CASSPRTGGLNEKLFF.